The present T cell receptor beta chain was sequenced within a study of blood T cell repertoires in COVID-19. Study-level information: COVID-19 samples collected from the United States, Italy and Spain covered acute and convalescent phases. PBMCs, B-cell-depleted T cells, or T cells were the source of the cDNA or gDNA that made up the material.

The CDR3 contains 14 residues. Germline CDR1 SQVTM, CDR2 ANQGSEA. Trimming at V came to 7 bases and at J to 8 bases, leaving 17 bases not matched to a gene. The authors' processing: Nucleated cell counts were estimated from reference gene primer amplification. Assay used: immunoSEQ multiplex PCR; TCRdb lists only in-frame clones, some missing. V and J calls and clone size are those listed in that table; D and trimming were worked out from the DNA. The repertoire has about 280,000 clones, approximately 90% of them found once; the top ten carry around 2.2%. The sample comprised peripheral blood. V gene TRBV29-1 combines with J gene TRBJ2-7; TRBD1 aligns across 7 bases. This TCR came from a woman between 45 and 60 years old who had recovered from COVID-19. The CDR3 nucleotides are TGCAGCGCGCGTACCGGGACAGACCCCGACAAGCAGTACTTC. Translating gives CSARTGTDPDKQYF.